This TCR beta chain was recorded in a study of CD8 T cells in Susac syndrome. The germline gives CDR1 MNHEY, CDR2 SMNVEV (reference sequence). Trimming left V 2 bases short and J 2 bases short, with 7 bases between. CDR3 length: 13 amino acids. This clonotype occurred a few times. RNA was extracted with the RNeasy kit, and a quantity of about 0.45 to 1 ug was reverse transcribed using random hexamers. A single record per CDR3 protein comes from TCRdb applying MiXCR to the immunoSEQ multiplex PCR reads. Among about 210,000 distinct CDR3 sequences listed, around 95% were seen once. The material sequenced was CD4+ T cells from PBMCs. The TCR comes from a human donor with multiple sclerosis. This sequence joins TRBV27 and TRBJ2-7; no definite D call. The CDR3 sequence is CASSLEGTYEQYF. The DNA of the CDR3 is TGTGCCAGCAGTTTAGAAGGGACCTACGAGCAGTACTTC.